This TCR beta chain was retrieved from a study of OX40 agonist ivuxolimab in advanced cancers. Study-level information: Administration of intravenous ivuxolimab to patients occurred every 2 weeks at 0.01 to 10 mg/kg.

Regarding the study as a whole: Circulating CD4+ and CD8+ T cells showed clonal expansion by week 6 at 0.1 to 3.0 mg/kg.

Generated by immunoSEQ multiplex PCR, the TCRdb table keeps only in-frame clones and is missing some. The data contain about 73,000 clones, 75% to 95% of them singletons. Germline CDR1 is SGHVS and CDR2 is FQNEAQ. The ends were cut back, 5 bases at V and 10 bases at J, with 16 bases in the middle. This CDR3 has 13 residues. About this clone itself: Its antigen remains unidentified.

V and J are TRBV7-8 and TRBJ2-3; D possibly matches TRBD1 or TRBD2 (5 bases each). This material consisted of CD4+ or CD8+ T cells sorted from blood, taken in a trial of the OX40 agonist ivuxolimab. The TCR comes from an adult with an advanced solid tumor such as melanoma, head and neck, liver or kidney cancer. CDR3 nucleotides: TGTGCCAGCAGCAAGGGACCCGCCCAAGCGCAGTATTTT. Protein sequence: CASSKGPAQAQYF.